A single sample is the source of the 17 T cell receptor beta chains below, sequenced in a study of post-analysis software for immune sequencing data. Study-wide results and caveats: Included in a set of a handful of TRBV segments more frequent in patients than controls were TRBV5-6, TRBV5-1 and TRBV20-1.

TCR beta libraries were prepared from cDNA with unique molecular identifiers. Each CDR3 protein gets one entry after TCRdb re-called the PCR reads with MiXCR. Of over 150,000 distinct CDR3 sequences in the sample, about 32% were seen once. Their antigen targets remain unknown. Sequences were obtained from blood. The receptors come from a girl under 18 with multiple sclerosis.

Notes on this clonotype: A read error may be the cause here, since a much bigger clone is one base away. A read error is likely, as this CDR3 ends without the conserved phenylalanine or tryptophan. The chain links TRBV28 to TRBJ2-7; the D gene could be TRBD1 or TRBD2 (6 bases each). CDR1 and CDR2 (germline): MDHEN, SYDVKM. The CDR3 runs to 15 residues. V gave up 6 bases and J gave up 3 bases, with 18 bases separating them. The CDR3 loop is CASRKGGLQYYEQYC. The CDR3 DNA follows: TGTGCCAGCAGGAAGGGGGGACTTCAATACTACGAGCAGTACTGC.

This clonotype was recorded once. Given a much more abundant clone one base away, this may be a read error. The chain couples TRBV5-1 to TRBJ2-3; 9 bases are shared with TRBD2. This CDR3 comprises 18 residues. The germline gives CDR1 SGHRS, CDR2 YFSETQ. After removal of 4 bases from V and 3 bases from J, the junction contained 15 bases not matched to a gene. DNA of the CDR3: TGCGCCAGCAGCGACGGGACTGGCGGGAGGGCCAAGACAGATACGCAGTATTTT. Amino acid sequence: CASSDGTGGRAKTDTQYF.

This clonotype has more than one count but fewer than ten. The chain is built from TRBV6-5 and TRBJ1-2, with D possibly being TRBD1 (5 bases). This CDR3 comprises 14 residues. Germline lookup yields CDR1 MNHEY and CDR2 SVGAGI. V lost 2 bases and J lost 5, with 12 bases in between. CDR3 protein: CASSYMSRGYGYTF. In DNA, the CDR3 is TGTGCCAGCAGTTACATGTCCCGGGGGTATGGCTACACCTTC.

This clonotype was observed a handful of times. The germline gene is not matched at one end of the junction; a read error may be the cause. The genes are TRBV25-1 and TRBJ2-3, with TRBD1 matching 8 bases. The CDR3 sequence is 16 residues long. CDR1 is MGHDK and CDR2 is SYGVNS in the germline V gene. CDR3 DNA sequence: TGTGCCGGCAGTACGGACAGGGTCGAACTCACAGATACGCAGTATTTT. This sequence encodes CAGSTDRVELTDTQYF.

There are many counts of this clonotype. The chain employs TRBV5-1 and TRBJ2-1; D not certain. The CDR3 covers 15 residues. V was pared by 0 bases and J by 0 bases, with 7 bases between. Per germline, CDR1 SGHRS and CDR2 YFSETQ. The CDR3 nucleotides are TGCGCCAGCAGCTTGGCTGAAGTCTCCTACAATGAGCAGTTCTTC. It encodes CASSLAEVSYNEQFF.

In this sample, this clonotype turned up many times. The CDR3 protein is CASSLREGFTYEQYF. The CDR3 DNA sequence: TGTGCCAGCAGTTTAAGGGAGGGATTTACCTACGAGCAGTACTTC. The rearrangement joins TRBV12-3 or TRBV12-4 to TRBJ2-7; 7 positions match TRBD2. The CDR3 has 15 amino acids. V shed 2 bases and J 2 bases; nucleotides not matched to a gene: 6.

The chain carries TRBV6-1 and TRBJ1-3; a possible D gene is TRBD1 (5 bases). Germline-derived CDR1 and CDR2 are MNHNS and SASEGT. The CDR3 has 13 amino acids. Trimming removed 10 bases from V and 3 bases from J, with 13 bases in between. Written as DNA, the CDR3 is TGTGCCACCCTCGGGGGGGTTGGAAACACCATATATTTT. Translation gives CATLGGVGNTIYF.

In regard to this clonotype: A read error may explain this, as a much larger clone is one base away. DNA for the CDR3: TGTGCCAGCAGCTCGGTCTGGAATGAGCAGTTCTTC. Translation gives CASSSVWNEQFF. The chain links TRBV5-5 to TRBJ2-1; D is undetermined. V was cut by 3 bases and J by 7 bases, with 8 bases left in between. This CDR3 is 12 amino acids long. Germline V gene lookup returns CDR1 SGHKS and CDR2 YYEKEE (reference sequence).

In the case of this clonotype: This sequence may be a read error, since a much larger clone differs from it by one base. The CDR3 here is CASSVVGNEQYF. The CDR3 nucleotides are TGTGCCAGCAGCGTGGTAGGCAATGAGCAGTACTTC. V usage is TRBV12-3 or TRBV12-4 and J usage is TRBJ2-4, with D unresolved. The CDR3 is 12 amino acids. V lost 6 bases, J lost 13 bases, and 16 bases lay in between.

Only one count was recorded for this clonotype. This clone may be a read error of a much larger clone one base away. The chain employs TRBV6-1 and TRBJ2-6, with a tentative D call TRBD1 (6 bases). Germline CDR1 reads MNHNS; CDR2 reads SASEGT. This CDR3 is built from 17 residues. The CDR3 protein is CASSQGQFSSGANVPTF. The CDR3 nucleotides read TGTGCCAGCAGTCAAGGACAGTTTAGCTCTGGGGCCAACGTCCCGACTTTC.

This clonotype was seen more than once but under ten times. The chain carries TRBV3-1 and TRBJ2-5, with TRBD2 matching over 8 bases. Trimming took 6 bases from V and 3 from J; bases not matched to a gene: 9. This CDR3 comprises 15 residues. Looked up from germline, CDR1 is LGHDT and CDR2 is YNNKEL (reference sequence). CDR3 sequence reads: CASRPKSSGKETQYF. Here the CDR3 DNA reads TGTGCCAGCAGGCCCAAGAGTAGCGGGAAAGAGACCCAGTACTTC.

The table lists this clonotype with many counts. J is TRBJ2-1 and V is TRBV9; 11 positions agree with TRBD2. V lost 4 bases to trimming and J lost 8 bases; unmatched junction nucleotides: 14. The germline gives CDR1 SGDLS, CDR2 YYNGEE. The CDR3 runs 17 residues. The CDR3 bases are TGTGCCAGCAGCCTCGGGTTGGGGACTAGCGGTTGGTATGAGCAGTTCTTC. Translated: CASSLGLGTSGWYEQFF.

Of note for this clonotype: With a much larger clone just one base away, this may be a read error. V is TRBV9 and J is TRBJ1-2; D gene unclear. V was pared by 6 bases and J by 12 bases, with 18 bases between. Germline loops: CDR1 SGDLS, CDR2 YYNGEE. There are 12 residues in the CDR3. The CDR3, as DNA: TGTGCCAGCACCAAACGTGGGGAAGGCCACACCTTC. Its translation: CASTKRGEGHTF.

There are many counts of this clonotype. The V call is TRBV12-3 or TRBV12-4, the J call TRBJ2-1; maybe TRBD2 (6 bases). This CDR3 has 16 amino acids. V was clipped by 6 bases and J by 5 bases, with 20 bases between them. CDR3 in DNA: TGTGCCAGCAGCTTCTATGGGGGGAGAGAGCACAATGAGCAGTTCTTC. Translation gives CASSFYGGREHNEQFF.

This clonotype was observed many times. J is TRBJ2-6 and V is TRBV28, with D unresolved. Germline V gene sequence: CDR1 MDHEN, CDR2 SYDVKM. This CDR3 has 14 residues. With 4 bases removed from V and 0 bases from J, the gap between germline ends came to 4 bases. The CDR3 region is CASSSSSGANVLTF. CDR3 sequence (DNA): TGTGCCAGCAGTTCCAGCTCTGGGGCCAACGTCCTGACTTTC.

The sample holds many counts of this clonotype. The chain recombines TRBV12-3 or TRBV12-4 with TRBJ2-5, with D maybe TRBD2 (6 bases). The V end lost 4 bases, the J end lost 1 base, and 10 bases lay between the germline ends. The CDR3 totals 14 residues. CDR3 sequence (DNA): TGTGCCAGCAGTTCTCCGACTAGCCAAGAGACCCAGTACTTC. Translated, it gives CASSSPTSQETQYF.

This clonotype was detected many times. This chain uses TRBV12-3 or TRBV12-4 with TRBJ1-2, with TRBD1 as a possible D gene (5 bases). The CDR3 runs 12 residues. Trimming removed 8 bases from V and 2 bases from J, with 9 bases in between. CDR3 sequence: CASLGQNYGYTF. The CDR3 nucleotides are TGTGCCAGCTTGGGGCAGAACTATGGCTACACCTTC.